Reported below is one T cell receptor beta chain. The length of the CDR3 is 15 residues. Generated by immunoSEQ multiplex PCR, the TCRdb table keeps only in-frame clones and is missing some. The sample has 140,000 to 150,000 clones, over 80% seen once. The sample originates from a study of blood T cell repertoires in COVID-19. The rearrangement uses TRBV21-1 and TRBJ2-5; TRBD1 reflects the table's D call only, with no check against the DNA. TRBV21-1 is designated a pseudogene. The source is a woman in her forties or fifties with acute or convalescent COVID-19. Material for sequencing was peripheral blood. CDR3 nucleotides: TGTGCCAGCAGCAACCGGGACAGCGGACAAGAGACCCAGTACTTC. Residues: CASSNRDSGQETQYF.